The 7 T cell receptor beta chains presented below share a single source sample, sequenced in a study of type 1 and type 2 diabetes patients (dated by TCRdb to about 2016). Sequencing used an Illumina MiSeq. For TCRbeta CDR3 amplification, the template was genomic DNA taken from the sorted T cell subsets. Multiplex PCR with 30 forward and 13 reverse primers amplified the TCRbeta CDR3 region. TCRdb reprocessed the public reads (quality trimming at Q25 with fastp, clone calling with MiXCR) and kept in-frame beta chains. When rows share a CDR3 protein, they turn into one entry using the most common DNA and genes. The sample includes about 250,000 distinct CDR3 sequences, with around 47% observed a single time. The ten largest account for around 15% of the sample. The specimen was peripheral blood mononuclear cells (PBMCs). The receptors derive from a man younger than 35 with type 2 diabetes.

This clonotype was seen a handful of times. The chain joins TRBV7-2 to TRBJ2-1; 10 nucleotides agree with TRBD2. The CDR3 sequence is 15 residues long. The junction had 10 bases not matched to a gene; V was cut back by 7 bases and J by 7 bases. Germline values: CDR1 SGHTA, CDR2 FQGNSA. CDR3 bases: TGTGCCAGCATCTCCGGGACTAGCGTGTGGAATGAGCAGTTCTTC. Translating gives CASISGTSVWNEQFF.

V is TRBV20-1 and J is TRBJ1-6; TRBD1 might be the D (6 bases). V shed 4 bases and J shed 0 bases, with 10 bases lying between them. This CDR3 contains 15 residues. Germline V CDR1 and CDR2: DFQATT, SNEGSKA (reference sequence). This CDR3 reads CSAMKDSSYNSPLHF. The CDR3 DNA is TGCAGTGCTATGAAGGACAGCTCCTATAATTCACCCCTCCACTTT.

In DNA, the CDR3 is TGTGCCAGCAGTTTTAAAGGAGGGACGGTGAACACTGAAGCTTTCTTT. Its translation is CASSFKGGTVNTEAFF. The chain employs TRBV7-3 and TRBJ1-1, with TRBD1 as a possible D gene (5 bases). The germline V gene encodes CDR1 SGHTA and CDR2 FQGTGA. Between the trimmed V and J ends, which lost 6 bases and 0 bases, there was a span of 17 bases. The CDR3 totals 16 residues.

V usage is TRBV20-1 and J usage is TRBJ2-5; D not resolved. Trimming removed 1 base at V and 5 bases at J, with 11 bases between. CDR1 is DFQATT and CDR2 is SNEGSKA in the germline V gene (reference sequence). This CDR3 is 13 amino acids long. CDR3: CSARVGTVETQYF. CDR3 nucleotide sequence: TGCAGTGCTAGAGTTGGAACAGTTGAGACCCAGTACTTC.

This clonotype came up a few times. The V call is TRBV9, the J call TRBJ1-2, with a possible D match to TRBD1 (6 bases). V was cut by 0 bases and J by 3 bases, with 6 bases left in between. Germline V gene lookup returns CDR1 SGDLS and CDR2 YYNGEE. The CDR3 extends over 13 amino acids. CDR3 coding DNA: TGTGCCAGCAGCGTAGCAGGGGACTATGGCTACACCTTC. Its translation is CASSVAGDYGYTF.

In regard to this clonotype: Being one base from a much bigger clone, this may be a read error. No conserved phenylalanine or tryptophan is present at the end of the CDR3, so a read error is the likely explanation. The rearrangement joins TRBV2 to TRBJ1-4; 8 bases match TRBD1. The CDR3 totals 14 residues. Germline CDR1 and CDR2: SNHLY and FYNNEI. J gave up 5 bases and V 5 bases, and 4 bases lay outside the gene matches. The CDR3 sequence: CASSPDRGNEKLFL. CDR3 nucleotides: TGTGCCAGCAGTCCAGACAGGGGCAATGAAAAACTGTTTCTT.

The V call is TRBV19, the J call TRBJ2-5; D could derive from TRBD1 or TRBD2 (6 bases each). The CDR3 spans 15 residues. CDR1 is LNHDA, CDR2 SQIVND, per germline (reference sequence). Deletions cut 3 bases from V and 5 bases from J, with 16 bases between. CDR3 region: CASSIALGGAETQYF. The CDR3 nucleotides read TGTGCCAGTAGTATTGCCCTCGGGGGCGCGGAGACCCAGTACTTC.